This TCR beta chain stems from a study of T cells after yellow fever vaccination. As for the study in general: Researchers used SMART-Seq v4 Ultra Low Input to prepare fractions that had low cell numbers.

The CDR3 loop spans 15 amino acids. Making TCR cDNA involved 5'RACE template switching, which added UMIs and a universal primer site. TCRdb called the 5' RACE reads again in MiXCR, with one record for every CDR3 protein. This table holds about 320,000 distinct CDR3 sequences, under 15% found once. The study's findings and limits: It was a small share of clonotypes that appeared in both CD4 and CD8 compartments.

This clonotype was seen repeatedly, ten times or more. Its antigen is currently unknown. The chain combines TRBV21-1 with TRBJ1-2; TRBD1 was called by the table and not checked on the DNA. TRBV21-1 counts as a pseudogene. The receptor was isolated from a man between 18 and 29 years old who received the YFV17D yellow fever vaccine. The sequences come from CD4+ T cells sorted from PBMCs, collected 15 days after the yellow fever booster vaccination. The CDR3 spells CASSCRDSNNYGYTF. The CDR3 DNA follows: TGTGCCAGCAGCTGCCGGGACAGTAATAACTATGGCTACACCTTC.